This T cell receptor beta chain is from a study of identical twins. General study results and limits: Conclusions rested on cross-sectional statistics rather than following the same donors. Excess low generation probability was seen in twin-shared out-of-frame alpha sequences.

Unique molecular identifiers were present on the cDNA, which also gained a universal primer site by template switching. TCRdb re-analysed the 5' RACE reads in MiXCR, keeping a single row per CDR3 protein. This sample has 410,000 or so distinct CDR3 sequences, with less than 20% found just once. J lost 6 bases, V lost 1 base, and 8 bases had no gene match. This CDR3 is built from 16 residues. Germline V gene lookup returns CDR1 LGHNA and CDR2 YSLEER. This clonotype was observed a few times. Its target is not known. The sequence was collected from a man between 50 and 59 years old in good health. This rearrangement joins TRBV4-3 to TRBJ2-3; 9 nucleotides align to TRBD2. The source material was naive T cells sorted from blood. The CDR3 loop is CASSQVASGVSDTQYF. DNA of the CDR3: TGCGCCAGCAGCCAAGTCGCTAGCGGGGTTTCGGATACGCAGTATTTT.